The 14 T cell receptor beta chains listed next were all sequenced from one sample in a study of T cell repertoires in cytomegalovirus infection. From the reads, TCRdb called clonotypes with MiXCR, one entry per CDR3 protein. The sample holds about 740,000 distinct CDR3 sequences, 35% seen once. The sequencing sample was made of PBMCs. The receptors derive from a human donor in good health (CMV status not recorded). Some clones in this sample may be carry-over from other donors' samples.

The chain carries TRBV2 and TRBJ2-6, with no clear D. Germline values: CDR1 SNHLY, CDR2 FYNNEI. The V end was cut by 7 bases, the J end by 0 bases, with 7 bases between. This CDR3 is 14 amino acids long. This CDR3 is CASKGSSGANVLTF. As DNA, the CDR3 is TGTGCCAGCAAGGGCTCCTCTGGGGCCAACGTCCTGACTTTC.

This clonotype was found a few times. The V call is TRBV4-1, the J call TRBJ2-3, with D possibly matching TRBD2 (5 bases). Germline-derived CDR1 and CDR2 are MGHRA and YSYEKL. The V and J ends lost 2 bases and 2 bases respectively, with 17 bases between them. This CDR3 has 17 amino acids. The CDR3 bases are TGCGCCAGCAGCCAATTTGTGGTGACTACAACCACAGATACGCAGTATTTT. Residues: CASSQFVVTTTTDTQYF.

The chain employs TRBV7-2 and TRBJ2-1; TRBD2 might be the D (5 bases). V lost 1 base and J lost 4, with 11 bases in between. In germline, CDR1 is SGHTA, CDR2 FQGNSA. The CDR3 sequence is 15 residues long. CDR3 region: CASSLGRGPYNEQFF. The CDR3 coding sequence is TGTGCCAGCAGCTTAGGCAGAGGGCCGTACAATGAGCAGTTCTTC.

The chain uses TRBV6-8 and TRBJ1-1; 7 bases align to TRBD1. Germline-derived CDR1 and CDR2 are MNHGY and SAAAGT. This CDR3 has 16 residues. J was trimmed by 2 bases and V by 2 bases; bases with no gene match: 8. The CDR3 sequence: CASSYLGDRVNTEAFF. CDR3 in DNA: TGTGCCAGCAGTTACCTTGGGGACAGAGTAAACACTGAAGCTTTCTTT.

This sequence joins TRBV5-5 and TRBJ2-7; 10 bases are shared with TRBD1. CDR1 is SGHKS and CDR2 is YYEKEE in the germline V gene (reference sequence). CDR3 length equals 16 residues. Trimming took 4 bases from V and 3 from J; bases not matched to a gene: 10. The CDR3 DNA reads as TGTGCCAGCAGCCCGTCCACCGGGACAGGGGTCTACGAGCAGTACTTC. Translating it yields CASSPSTGTGVYEQYF.

This clonotype was seen at least ten times. The chain couples TRBV7-2 to TRBJ1-2, with 7 bases matching TRBD1. With V trimmed by 1 base and J by 3 bases, 2 bases remained unmatched. Germline V CDR1 and CDR2: SGHTA, FQGNSA. This CDR3 has 14 amino acids. This chain's CDR3 is CASSLGGTDYGYTF. The CDR3 DNA follows: TGTGCCAGCAGCTTAGGCGGGACAGACTATGGCTACACCTTC.

This clonotype showed up just a few times. The chain has TRBV5-5 and TRBJ2-5; 9 positions agree with TRBD1. With 5 bases clipped from V and 2 bases from J, the junction kept 4 bases outside the gene matches. CDR1 and CDR2 (germline): SGHKS, YYEKEE (reference sequence). CDR3 size: 14 residues. The CDR3 DNA reads TGTGCCAGCAGGAAGGACAGGGGACAAGAGACCCAGTACTTC. It codes for CASRKDRGQETQYF.

The chain couples TRBV4-1 to TRBJ1-4; D is unclear. The germline CDR1 and CDR2 sequences are MGHRA and YSYEKL. The V end was cut by 1 base, the J end by 5 bases, with 17 bases between. This CDR3 spans 17 amino acids. CDR3 protein: CASSQALTRVRNEKLFF. CDR3 nucleotides: TGCGCCAGCAGCCAAGCTCTTACACGGGTCAGAAATGAAAAACTGTTTTTT.

J is TRBJ2-1 and V is TRBV7-9; 14 nucleotides align to TRBD2. The CDR3 spans 16 residues. Losses at the gene ends were 4 bases for V and 6 bases for J; bases not matched to a gene: 5. Germline V gene data show CDR1 as SEHNR and CDR2 as FQNEAQ (reference sequence). CDR3 sequence: CASSYPGLAGVNEQFF. The CDR3 nucleotides read TGTGCCAGCAGCTACCCGGGACTAGCGGGAGTCAATGAGCAGTTCTTC.

This clonotype turned up a few times. The chain is built from TRBV10-3 and TRBJ1-3, with unresolved D. The V end lost 3 bases, the J end lost 6 bases, and 6 bases lay between the germline ends. Germline V gene data show CDR1 as ENHRY and CDR2 as SYGVKD. The CDR3 sequence is 12 residues long. The chain's CDR3 is CAISEETNTIYF. The DNA of the CDR3 is TGTGCCATCAGTGAAGAGACAAACACCATATATTTT.

In its sample, this clonotype was seen a few times. The CDR3 loop reads CASSLAEKQETQYF. For the CDR3, the DNA is TGTGCCAGCAGCTTAGCGGAGAAGCAAGAGACCCAGTACTTC. J is TRBJ2-5 and V is TRBV7-4; no reliable D call. CDR1 and CDR2 from the germline V gene are SGHVT and SQSDAQ. V was cut by 0 bases and J by 2 bases, with 7 bases left in between. This CDR3 is built from 14 residues.

Remarks on this clonotype: At one end, the junction sequence differs from germline, possibly due to a read error. The rearrangement links TRBV14 to TRBJ2-2; a weak D match, TRBD1 (7 bases). The CDR3 length is 17 residues. The germline gives CDR1 SGHDN, CDR2 FVKESK. CDR3 bases: TGTGCCAGCAGCCAAGATCAGACAGGGAGGTACACCGGTGAGCTGTTTTTT. Protein: CASSQDQTGRYTGELFF. Full variable domain (remainder filled in from reference TRBV14 and TRBJ2-2): EAGVTQFPSHSVIEKGQTVTLRCDPISGHDNLYWYRRVMGKEIKFLLHFVKESKQDESGMPNNRFLAERTGGTYSTLKVQPAELEDSGVYFCASSQDQTGRYTGELFFGEGSRLTVL.

A remark on this clonotype: Compared with germline, one end of the junction differs, possibly owing to a read error. The rearrangement joins TRBV4-1 to TRBJ1-2; no definite D call. Germline values: CDR1 MGHRA, CDR2 YSYEKL. The CDR3 contains 14 residues. This CDR3 is CSSSQDLGRDGYTF. Written as DNA, the CDR3 is TGTTCAAGCAGCCAAGATCTAGGTCGAGACGGCTACACCTTC.

This chain connects TRBV6-1 to TRBJ1-5, with 8 positions matching TRBD1. CDR1 and CDR2 from the germline V gene are MNHNS and SASEGT. This CDR3 region has 15 residues. Germline trimming cut 5 bases from V and 3 bases from J; bases unmatched to any gene: 6. CDR3: CASSRTDRDNQPQHF. In nucleotides, the CDR3 is TGTGCCAGCAGTAGAACGGACAGGGACAATCAGCCCCAGCATTTT.